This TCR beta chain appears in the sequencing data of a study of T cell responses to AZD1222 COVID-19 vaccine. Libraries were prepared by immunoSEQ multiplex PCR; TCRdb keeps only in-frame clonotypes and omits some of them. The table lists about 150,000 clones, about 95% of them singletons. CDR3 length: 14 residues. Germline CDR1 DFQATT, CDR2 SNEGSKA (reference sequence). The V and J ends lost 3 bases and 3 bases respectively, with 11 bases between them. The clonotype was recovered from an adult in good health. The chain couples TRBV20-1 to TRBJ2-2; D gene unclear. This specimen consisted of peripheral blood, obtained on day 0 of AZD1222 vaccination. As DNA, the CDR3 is TGCAGTGCTAGTCTCGGCGCGGACACCGGGGAGCTGTTTTTT. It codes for CSASLGADTGELFF.